This entry lists 5 T cell receptor beta chains sequenced from one sample in a study of cytomegalovirus exposure and HLA in healthy donors. PCR used 60 Vbeta primers and 13 Jbeta primers. The assay was immunoSEQ multiplex PCR, and TCRdb's table has in-frame clones only and misses some. The sample includes about 140,000 clones, roughly 76% seen only once; the top ten take around an eighth. Sequenced input: PBMCs. These receptors originate from a human donor in good health.

V usage is TRBV5-4 and J usage is TRBJ2-4; TRBD2 aligns across 7 bases. The germline V gene encodes CDR1 SGHNT and CDR2 YYREEE (reference sequence). V gave up 3 bases and J gave up 0 bases; unmatched junction bases: 12. The length of the CDR3 is 18 residues. The CDR3 spells CASSSLITGGIAKNIQYF. CDR3 nucleotide sequence: TGTGCCAGCAGCTCCCTAATAACGGGAGGTATAGCCAAAAACATTCAGTACTTC.

The chain has TRBV7-9 and TRBJ2-3, with 8 positions matching TRBD2. V lost 0 bases, J lost 2 bases, and 10 bases stayed unmatched. This CDR3 is 18 amino acids long. Germline values: CDR1 SEHNR, CDR2 FQNEAQ (reference sequence). The CDR3 DNA sequence: TGTGCCAGCAGCTTAGCGAGTTTGGTAGCGGGGTCCACAGATACGCAGTATTTT. Its protein is CASSLASLVAGSTDTQYF.

V usage is TRBV4-1 and J usage is TRBJ2-1, with TRBD2 matching over 11 bases. Per germline, CDR1 MGHRA and CDR2 YSYEKL. This CDR3 has 14 amino acids. The V and J ends lost 1 base and 7 bases, in that order; junction bases with no gene match: 0. CDR3 residues: CASSQGLAGNEQFF. CDR3 in DNA: TGCGCCAGCAGCCAAGGACTAGCGGGGAATGAGCAGTTCTTC.

The V gene is TRBV7-3, the J gene TRBJ1-1, with 9 bases lining up with TRBD1. There are 16 residues in the CDR3. Per germline, CDR1 SGHTA and CDR2 FQGTGA. After removal of 3 bases from V and 0 bases from J, the junction contained 5 bases not matched to a gene. The CDR3 DNA reads TGTGCCAGCAGCTTTCACAGGGGGCGGATGAACACTGAAGCTTTCTTT. This sequence encodes CASSFHRGRMNTEAFF.

The sample holds a few counts of this clone. The CDR3 loop is CASSRDRVVQYF. The CDR3 DNA is TGCGCCAGCAGCCGGGACAGGGTAGTTCAGTACTTC. J is TRBJ2-4 and V is TRBV4-1, with 9 bases that match TRBD1. Germline CDR1 MGHRA, CDR2 YSYEKL. This CDR3 comprises 12 residues. The trim removed 4 bases at V and 11 bases at J, leaving 3 bases unmatched.